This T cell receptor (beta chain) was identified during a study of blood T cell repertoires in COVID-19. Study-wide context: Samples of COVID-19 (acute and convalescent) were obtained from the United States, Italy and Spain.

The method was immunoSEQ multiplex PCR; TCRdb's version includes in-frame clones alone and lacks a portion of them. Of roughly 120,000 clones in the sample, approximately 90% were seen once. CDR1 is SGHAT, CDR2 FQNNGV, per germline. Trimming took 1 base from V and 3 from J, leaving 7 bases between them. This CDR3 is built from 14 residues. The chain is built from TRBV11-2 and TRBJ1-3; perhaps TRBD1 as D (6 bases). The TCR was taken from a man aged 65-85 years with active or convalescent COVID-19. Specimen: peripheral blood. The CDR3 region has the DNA TGTGCCAGCAGCTTAGGGACAGTTGGAAACACCATATATTTT. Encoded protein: CASSLGTVGNTIYF.